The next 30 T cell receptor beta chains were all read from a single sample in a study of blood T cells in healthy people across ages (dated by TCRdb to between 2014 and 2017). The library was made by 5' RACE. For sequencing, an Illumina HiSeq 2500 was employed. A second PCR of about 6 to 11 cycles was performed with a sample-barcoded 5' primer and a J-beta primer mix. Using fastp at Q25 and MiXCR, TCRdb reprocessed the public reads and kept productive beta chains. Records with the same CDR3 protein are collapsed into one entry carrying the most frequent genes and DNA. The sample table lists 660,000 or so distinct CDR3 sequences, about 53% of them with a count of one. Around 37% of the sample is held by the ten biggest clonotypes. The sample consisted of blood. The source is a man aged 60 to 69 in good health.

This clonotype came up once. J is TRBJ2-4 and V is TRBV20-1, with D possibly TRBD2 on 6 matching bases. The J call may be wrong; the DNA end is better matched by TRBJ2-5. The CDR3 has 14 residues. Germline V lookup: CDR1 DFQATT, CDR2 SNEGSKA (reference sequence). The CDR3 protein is CSARETAGLETQYF. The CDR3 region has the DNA TGCAGTGCTAGAGAAACTGCGGGATTGGAGACCCAGTACTTC.

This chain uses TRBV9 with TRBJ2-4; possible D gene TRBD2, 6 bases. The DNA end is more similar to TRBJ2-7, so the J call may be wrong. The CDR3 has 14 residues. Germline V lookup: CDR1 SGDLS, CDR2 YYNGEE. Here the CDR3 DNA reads TGTGCCAGCAGCGAGACGGGGGAGAGCTACGAGCAGTACTTC. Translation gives CASSETGESYEQYF.

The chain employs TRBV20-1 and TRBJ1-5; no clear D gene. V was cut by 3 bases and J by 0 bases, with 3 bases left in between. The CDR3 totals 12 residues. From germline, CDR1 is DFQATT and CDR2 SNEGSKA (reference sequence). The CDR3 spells CSASHSNQPQHF. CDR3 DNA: TGCAGTGCTAGTCATAGCAATCAGCCCCAGCATTTT.

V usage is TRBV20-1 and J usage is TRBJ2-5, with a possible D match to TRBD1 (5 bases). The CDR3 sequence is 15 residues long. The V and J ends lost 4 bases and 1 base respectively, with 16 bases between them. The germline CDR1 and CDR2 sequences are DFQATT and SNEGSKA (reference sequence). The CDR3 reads CSAIRPDSRQETQYF. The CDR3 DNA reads TGCAGTGCTATTCGGCCCGACAGCCGCCAAGAGACCCAGTACTTC.

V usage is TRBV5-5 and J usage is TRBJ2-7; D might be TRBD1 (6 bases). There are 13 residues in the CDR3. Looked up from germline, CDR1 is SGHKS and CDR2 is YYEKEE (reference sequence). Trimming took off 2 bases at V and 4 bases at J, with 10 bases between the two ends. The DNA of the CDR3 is TGTGCCAGCAGCTTCGGACAGAGATACGAGCAGTACTTC. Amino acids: CASSFGQRYEQYF.

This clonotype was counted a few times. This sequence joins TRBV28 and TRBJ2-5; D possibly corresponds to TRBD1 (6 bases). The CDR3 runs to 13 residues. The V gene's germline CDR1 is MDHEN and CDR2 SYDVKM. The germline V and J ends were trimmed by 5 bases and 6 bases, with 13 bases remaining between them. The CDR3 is CASSRQGPQTQYF. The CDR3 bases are TGTGCCAGCAGTCGGCAGGGGCCACAGACCCAGTACTTC.

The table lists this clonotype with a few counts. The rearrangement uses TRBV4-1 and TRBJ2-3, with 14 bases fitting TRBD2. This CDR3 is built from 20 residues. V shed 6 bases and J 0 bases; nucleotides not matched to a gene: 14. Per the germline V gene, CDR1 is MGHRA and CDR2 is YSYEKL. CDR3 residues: CASSGRLAGGITLSTDTQYF. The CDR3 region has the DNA TGCGCCAGCAGTGGACGACTAGCGGGGGGGATAACTCTTAGCACAGATACGCAGTATTTT.

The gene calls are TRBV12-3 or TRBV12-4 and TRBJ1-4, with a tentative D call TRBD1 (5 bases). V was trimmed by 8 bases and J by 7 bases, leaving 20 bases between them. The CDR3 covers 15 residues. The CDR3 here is CASGLLASRGEKLFF. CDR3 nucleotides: TGTGCCAGCGGCCTCTTAGCCTCGAGGGGTGAAAAACTGTTTTTT.

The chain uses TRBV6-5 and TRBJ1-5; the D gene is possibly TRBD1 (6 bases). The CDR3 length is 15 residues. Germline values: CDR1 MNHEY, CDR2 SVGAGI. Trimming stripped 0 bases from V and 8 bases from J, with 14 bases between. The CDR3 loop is CASSYSAGAGKPQHF. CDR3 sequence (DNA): TGTGCCAGCAGTTACTCGGCGGGGGCCGGTAAGCCCCAGCATTTT.

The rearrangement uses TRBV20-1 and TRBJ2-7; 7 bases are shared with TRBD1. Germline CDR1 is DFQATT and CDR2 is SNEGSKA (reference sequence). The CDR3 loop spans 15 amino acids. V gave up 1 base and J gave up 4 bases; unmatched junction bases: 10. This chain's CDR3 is CSARAGTASGYEQYF. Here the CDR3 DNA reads TGCAGTGCTAGAGCTGGGACAGCCAGTGGGTACGAGCAGTACTTC.

CDR3 bases: TGTGCCAGCACCCCTAGGGGGGTGGTCTATGGCTACACCTTC. Translation gives CASTPRGVVYGYTF. J is TRBJ1-2 and V is TRBV11-2; the D gene is possibly TRBD1 (6 bases). The CDR3 contains 14 residues. Trimming pared 7 bases from V and 4 bases from J, leaving 16 bases between. The germline gives CDR1 SGHAT, CDR2 FQNNGV.

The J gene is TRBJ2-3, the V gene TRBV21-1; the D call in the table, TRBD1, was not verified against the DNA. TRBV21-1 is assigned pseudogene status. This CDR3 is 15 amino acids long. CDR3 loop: CASSKVPGRGDTQYF. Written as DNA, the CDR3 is TGTGCCAGCAGCAAAGTCCCAGGAAGGGGAGATACGCAGTATTTT.

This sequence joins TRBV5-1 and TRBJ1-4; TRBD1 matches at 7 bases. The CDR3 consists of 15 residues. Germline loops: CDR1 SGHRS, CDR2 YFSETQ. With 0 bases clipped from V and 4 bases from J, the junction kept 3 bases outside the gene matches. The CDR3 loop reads CASSLEGQRNEKLFF. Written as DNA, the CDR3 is TGCGCCAGCAGCTTGGAGGGACAGCGTAATGAAAAACTGTTTTTT.

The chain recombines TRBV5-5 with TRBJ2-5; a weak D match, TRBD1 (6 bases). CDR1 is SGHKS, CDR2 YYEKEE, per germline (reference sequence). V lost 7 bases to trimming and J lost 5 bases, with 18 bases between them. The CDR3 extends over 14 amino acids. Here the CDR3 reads CASQLQGNGETQYF. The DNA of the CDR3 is TGTGCCAGCCAACTACAGGGTAATGGGGAGACCCAGTACTTC.

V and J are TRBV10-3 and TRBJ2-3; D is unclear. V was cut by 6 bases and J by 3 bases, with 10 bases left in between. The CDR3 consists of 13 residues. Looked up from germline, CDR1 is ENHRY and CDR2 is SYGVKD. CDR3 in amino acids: CAIRNGETDTQYF. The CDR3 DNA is TGTGCCATCAGGAACGGCGAGACAGATACGCAGTATTTT.

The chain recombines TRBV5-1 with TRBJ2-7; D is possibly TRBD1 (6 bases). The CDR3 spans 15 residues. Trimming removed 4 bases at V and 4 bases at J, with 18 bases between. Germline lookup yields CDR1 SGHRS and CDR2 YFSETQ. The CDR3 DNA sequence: TGCGCCAGCAGCCACCTCCGGGACATGAGATACGAGCAGTACTTC. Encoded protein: CASSHLRDMRYEQYF.

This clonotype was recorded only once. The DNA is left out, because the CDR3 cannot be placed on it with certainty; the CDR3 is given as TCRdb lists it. CDR3 protein: CASSFGGAGDTQYFGPGTPSPLHF. The V call is TRBV12-3 or TRBV12-4, the J call TRBJ1-6; TRBD1, the table's D call, lacks a check against the DNA. Termini included, the CDR3 measures 24 amino acids.

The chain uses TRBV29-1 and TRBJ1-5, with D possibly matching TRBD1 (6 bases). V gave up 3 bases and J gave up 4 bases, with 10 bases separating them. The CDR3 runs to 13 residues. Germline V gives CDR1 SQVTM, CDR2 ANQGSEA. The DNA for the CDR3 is TGCAGCGTTGATATGGGGGCGAATCAGCCCCAGCATTTT. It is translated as CSVDMGANQPQHF.

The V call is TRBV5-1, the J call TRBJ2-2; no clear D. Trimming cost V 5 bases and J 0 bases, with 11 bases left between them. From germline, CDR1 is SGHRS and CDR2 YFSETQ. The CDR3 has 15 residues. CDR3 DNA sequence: TGCGCCAGCAGATCCGGTGGGACGAACACCGGGGAGCTGTTTTTT. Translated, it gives CASRSGGTNTGELFF.

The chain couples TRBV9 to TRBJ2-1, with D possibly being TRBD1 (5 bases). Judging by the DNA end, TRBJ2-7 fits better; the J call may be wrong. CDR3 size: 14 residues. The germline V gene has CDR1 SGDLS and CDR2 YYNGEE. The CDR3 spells CASSPADTPYEQYF. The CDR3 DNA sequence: TGTGCCAGCAGCCCCGCGGACACCCCCTACGAGCAGTACTTC.

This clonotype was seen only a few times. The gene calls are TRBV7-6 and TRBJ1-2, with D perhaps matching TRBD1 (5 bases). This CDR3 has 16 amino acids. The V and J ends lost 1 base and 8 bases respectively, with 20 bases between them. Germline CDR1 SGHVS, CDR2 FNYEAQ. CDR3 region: CASSLGGGGGRDGYTF. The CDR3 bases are TGTGCCAGCAGCTTAGGCGGTGGGGGGGGAAGGGACGGCTACACCTTC.

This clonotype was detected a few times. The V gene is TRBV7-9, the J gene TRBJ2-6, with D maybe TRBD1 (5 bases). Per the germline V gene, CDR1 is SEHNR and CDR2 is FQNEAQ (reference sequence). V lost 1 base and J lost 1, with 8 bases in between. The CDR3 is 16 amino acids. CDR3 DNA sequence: TGTGCCAGCAGCTTAGGGACACCTTCTGGGGCCAACGTCCTGACTTTC. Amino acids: CASSLGTPSGANVLTF. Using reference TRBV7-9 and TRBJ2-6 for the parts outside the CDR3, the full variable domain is DTGVSQNPRHKITKRGQNVTFRCDPISEHNRLYWYRQTLGQGPEFLTYFQNEAQLEKSRLLSDRFSAERPKGSFSTLEIQRTEQGDSAMYLCASSLGTPSGANVLTFGAGSRLTVL.

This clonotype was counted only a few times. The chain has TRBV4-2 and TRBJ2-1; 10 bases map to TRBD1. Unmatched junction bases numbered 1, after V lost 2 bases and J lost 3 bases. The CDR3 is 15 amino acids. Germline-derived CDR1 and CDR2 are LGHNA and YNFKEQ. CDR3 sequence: CASSQRTGGYNEQFF. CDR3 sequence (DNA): TGTGCCAGCAGCCAAAGGACAGGGGGCTACAATGAGCAGTTCTTC.

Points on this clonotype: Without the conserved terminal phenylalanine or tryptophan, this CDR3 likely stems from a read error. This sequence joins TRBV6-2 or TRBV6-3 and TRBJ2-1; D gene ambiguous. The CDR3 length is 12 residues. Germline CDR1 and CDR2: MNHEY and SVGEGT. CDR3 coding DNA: TGTGTCAGCAGTACCATGGACAATGAGCAGTTCTTA. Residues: CVSSTMDNEQFL.

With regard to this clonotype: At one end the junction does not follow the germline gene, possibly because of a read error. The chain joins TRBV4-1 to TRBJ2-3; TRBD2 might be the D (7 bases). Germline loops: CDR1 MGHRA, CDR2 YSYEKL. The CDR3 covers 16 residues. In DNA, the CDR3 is TGCGCCAACAGCCAATCGACGGGGGGCTACACAGATACGCAGTATTTT. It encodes CANSQSTGGYTDTQYF.

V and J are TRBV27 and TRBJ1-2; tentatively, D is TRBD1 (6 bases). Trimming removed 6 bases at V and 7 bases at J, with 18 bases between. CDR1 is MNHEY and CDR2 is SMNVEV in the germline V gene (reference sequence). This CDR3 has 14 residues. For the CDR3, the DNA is TGTGCCAGCAGGCCAAACAACAGGGCGGCTGGCTACACCTTC. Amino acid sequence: CASRPNNRAAGYTF.

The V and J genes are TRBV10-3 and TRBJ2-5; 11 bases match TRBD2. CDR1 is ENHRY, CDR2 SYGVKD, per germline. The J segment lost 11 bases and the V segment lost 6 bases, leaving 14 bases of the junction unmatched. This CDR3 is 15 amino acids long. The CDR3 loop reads CAISFSGGDRNEQYF. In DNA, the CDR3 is TGTGCCATCAGCTTTAGCGGGGGGGATCGTAATGAGCAGTACTTC.

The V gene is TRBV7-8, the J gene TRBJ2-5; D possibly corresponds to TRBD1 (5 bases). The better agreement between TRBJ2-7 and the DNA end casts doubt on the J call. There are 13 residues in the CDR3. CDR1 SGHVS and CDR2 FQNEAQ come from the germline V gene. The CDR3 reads CASSLNDRYEQYF. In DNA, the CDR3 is TGTGCCAGCAGCCTTAACGACAGATACGAGCAGTACTTC.

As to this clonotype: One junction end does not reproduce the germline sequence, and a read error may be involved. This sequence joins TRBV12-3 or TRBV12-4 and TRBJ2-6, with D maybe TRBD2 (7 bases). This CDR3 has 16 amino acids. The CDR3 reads CASSLRGGAGADVLTF. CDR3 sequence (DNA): TGTGCCAGCAGTTTAAGGGGGGGCGCGGGGGCCGACGTCCTGACTTTC.

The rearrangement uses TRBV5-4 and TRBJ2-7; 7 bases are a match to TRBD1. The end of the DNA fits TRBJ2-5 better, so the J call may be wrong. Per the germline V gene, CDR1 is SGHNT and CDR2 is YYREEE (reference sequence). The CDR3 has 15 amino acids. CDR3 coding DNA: TGTGCCAGCAGCTTGGCCGGGACAGCCACCGAGACCCAGTACTTC. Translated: CASSLAGTATETQYF.